A single sample gave rise to the 10 T cell receptor beta chains below, sequenced in a study of CD8+ T cells in alopecia areata. Extracted from the samples, RNA was reverse transcribed into cDNA to serve as the sequencing template. The table came from immunoSEQ multiplex PCR; TCRdb's copy has only in-frame clones and leaves some out. Of 98,000 or so clones in the sample, 59% were seen once. Sequencing was performed on CD8+ T cells sorted from blood. All receptors derive from a human donor in good health.

The rearrangement joins TRBV28 to TRBJ1-2, with D possibly being TRBD1 (5 bases). Trimming pared 3 bases from V and 5 bases from J, leaving 10 bases between. The CDR3 is 13 amino acids. Germline V CDR1 and CDR2: MDHEN, SYDVKM. The CDR3 sequence is CASSLHRQYGYTF. For the CDR3, the DNA is TGTGCCAGCAGTTTGCACAGGCAGTATGGCTACACCTTC.

To note about this clone: One junction end does not reproduce the germline sequence, and a read error may be involved. This chain joins TRBV13 and TRBJ2-3, with a tentative D call TRBD1 (6 bases). Germline V gene lookup returns CDR1 PRHDT and CDR2 FYEKMQ (reference sequence). The CDR3 runs to 17 residues. CDR3: CASSFSTGQIFTNTQYF. The CDR3, as DNA: TGTGCCAGCAGCTTTTCAACAGGACAGATATTCACAAATACGCAGTATTTT.

V is TRBV5-6 and J is TRBJ2-3; tentatively, D is TRBD2 (5 bases). The V end lost 4 bases, the J end lost 4 bases, and 10 bases lay between the germline ends. Germline loops: CDR1 SGHDT, CDR2 YYEEEE. This CDR3 has 13 residues. The CDR3 loop reads CASSAEGADTQYF. CDR3 sequence (DNA): TGTGCCAGCAGCGCTGAGGGCGCAGATACGCAGTATTTT.

The V and J genes are TRBV7-9 and TRBJ2-3; D unresolved. The CDR3 is 18 residues long. The germline V gene encodes CDR1 SEHNR and CDR2 FQNEAQ (reference sequence). Trimming left V 4 bases short and J 0 bases short, with 20 bases between. This CDR3 is CASSWASLTPTSTDTQYF. CDR3 coding DNA: TGTGCCAGCAGCTGGGCTTCACTTACGCCAACTAGCACAGATACGCAGTATTTT. Variable domain in full (rest from reference TRBV7-9 and TRBJ2-3): DTGVSQNPRHKITKRGQNVTFRCDPISEHNRLYWYRQTLGQGPEFLTYFQNEAQLEKSRLLSDRFSAERPKGSFSTLEIQRTEQGDSAMYLCASSWASLTPTSTDTQYFGPGTRLTVL.

The chain combines TRBV27 with TRBJ2-5; no clear D. CDR1 is MNHEY and CDR2 is SMNVEV in the germline V gene (reference sequence). The CDR3 loop spans 13 amino acids. V lost 7 bases, J lost 0 bases, and 9 bases lay in between. The CDR3 nucleotides are TGTGCCAGCAAGAAGAGTTACCAAGAGACCCAGTACTTC. As protein: CASKKSYQETQYF.

This clone was counted between two and nine times. The chain uses TRBV4-1 and TRBJ2-7; possible D gene TRBD1, 5 bases. CDR3 length equals 13 residues. Trimming removed 1 base from V and 1 base from J, with 5 bases in between. In germline, CDR1 is MGHRA, CDR2 YSYEKL. The CDR3 DNA follows: TGCGCCAGCAGCCAAGGGACATCCTACGAGCAGTACTTC. Translating it yields CASSQGTSYEQYF.

The chain employs TRBV29-1 and TRBJ1-2, with 7 bases lining up with TRBD1. Germline CDR1 reads SQVTM; CDR2 reads ANQGSEA. The CDR3 totals 12 residues. J lost 8 bases, V lost 7 bases, and 10 bases had no gene match. The CDR3 sequence is CSGQGQDAGYTF. As DNA, the CDR3 is TGCAGCGGCCAAGGACAGGATGCCGGCTACACCTTC.

This clone was counted only a few times. The chain recombines TRBV4-1 with TRBJ1-1; D is perhaps TRBD1 (6 bases). The CDR3 sequence is 16 residues long. Germline loops: CDR1 MGHRA, CDR2 YSYEKL. V was trimmed by 0 bases and J by 1 base, leaving 12 bases between them. Written as DNA, the CDR3 is TGCGCCAGCAGCCAAGAGGGGGCGGCACCGAACACTGAAGCTTTCTTT. Amino acids: CASSQEGAAPNTEAFF.

The rearrangement uses TRBV28 and TRBJ2-1, with D possibly TRBD1 on 5 matching bases. Trimming pared 5 bases from V and 4 bases from J, leaving 9 bases between. The CDR3 contains 13 residues. In germline, CDR1 is MDHEN, CDR2 SYDVKM. The CDR3 region is CASSLQGYNEQFF. The CDR3 nucleotides are TGTGCCAGCAGTCTTCAGGGTTACAATGAGCAGTTCTTC.

This chain links TRBV29-1 with TRBJ2-7; D not certain. Germline values: CDR1 SQVTM, CDR2 ANQGSEA. Trimming removed 4 bases from V and 0 bases from J, with 7 bases in between. This CDR3 contains 12 residues. As DNA, the CDR3 is TGCAGCGTTGGCTCAAACTCCTACGAGCAGTACTTC. It codes for CSVGSNSYEQYF.